These 20 T cell receptor beta chains were sequenced from one sample in a study of blood T cell repertoires in COVID-19. Produced via immunoSEQ multiplex PCR; TCRdb's table is partial and in-frame only. The table includes some 130,000 clones, 86% detected once. The source material was peripheral blood. These receptors all come from a woman in her seventies with COVID-19, enrolled during active disease.

The chain uses TRBV29-1 and TRBJ2-1, with 10 bases matching TRBD2. Germline V gene sequence: CDR1 SQVTM, CDR2 ANQGSEA. The CDR3 contains 14 residues. Unmatched junction bases numbered 5, after V lost 6 bases and J lost 3 bases. The CDR3 spells CSVILAGYYNEQFF. Written as DNA, the CDR3 is TGCAGCGTGATACTAGCGGGGTACTACAATGAGCAGTTCTTC.

The chain links TRBV10-2 to TRBJ1-2, with D possibly being TRBD1 (5 bases). This CDR3 contains 13 residues. Germline V gene sequence: CDR1 WSHSY, CDR2 SAAADI. V gave up 4 bases and J gave up 7 bases, with 13 bases separating them. The CDR3 loop is CASSGGVVGGYTF. The DNA for the CDR3 is TGCGCCAGCAGTGGGGGGGTAGTCGGTGGCTACACCTTC.

The V gene is TRBV13, the J gene TRBJ2-1; 13 bases agree with TRBD2. The V and J ends lost 5 bases and 8 bases, in that order; junction bases with no gene match: 15. The germline gives CDR1 PRHDT, CDR2 FYEKMQ (reference sequence). This CDR3 has 18 residues. CDR3 nucleotides: TGTGCCAGCAGCGAGGTTATTAAACTAGCGGGGGGGCGGCATGAGCAGTTCTTC. It specifies CASSEVIKLAGGRHEQFF.

This chain connects TRBV5-4 to TRBJ1-3, with TRBD1 matching over 8 bases. The CDR3 is 12 residues long. The germline CDR1 and CDR2 sequences are SGHNT and YYREEE (reference sequence). The V gene end was trimmed by 10 bases and the J gene end by 2 bases; junction bases not matched to a gene: 2. CDR3 protein: CAGQGAGNTIYF. The CDR3 bases are TGTGCCGGACAGGGAGCTGGAAACACCATATATTTT.

This chain joins TRBV12-5 and TRBJ2-1; no reliable D call. V lost 2 bases, J lost 5 bases, and 4 bases lay in between. CDR3 length: 12 residues. Germline V gene data show CDR1 as LGHNT and CDR2 as FRNRAP. CDR3 DNA sequence: TGTGCTAGTGGTTTGTTAGACAATGAGCAGTTCTTC. Translated: CASGLLDNEQFF.

The chain has TRBV12-3 or TRBV12-4 and TRBJ2-1, with a weak D call TRBD2 (6 bases). The CDR3 contains 13 residues. The V gene lost 3 bases and the J gene lost 7 bases, with 10 bases spanning the gap. The CDR3, as DNA: TGTGCCAGCAGTTTGAGAGGGAGGAATGAGCAGTTCTTC. Protein product: CASSLRGRNEQFF.

This clone occurred once. V gene TRBV28 combines with J gene TRBJ2-1; 11 bases align to TRBD2. The germline V gene encodes CDR1 MDHEN and CDR2 SYDVKM. With 3 bases clipped from V and 3 bases from J, the junction kept 1 base outside the gene matches. The CDR3 is made up of 15 amino acids. CDR3 nucleotide sequence: TGTGCCAGCAGTTTGCTAGCGGGGGGCTACAATGAGCAGTTCTTC. This codes for CASSLLAGGYNEQFF.

The chain links TRBV3-1 (or the pseudogene TRBV3-2) to TRBJ1-6; 7 nucleotides align to TRBD1. Trimming at V came to 4 bases and at J to 7 bases, leaving 7 bases not matched to a gene. Germline lookup yields CDR1 LGHDT and CDR2 YNNKEL (reference sequence). The CDR3 has 15 residues. The DNA of the CDR3 is TGTGCCAGCAGCCTAAATACAGGGGTCAATTCACCCCTCCACTTT. Translating gives CASSLNTGVNSPLHF.

This chain links TRBV19 with TRBJ1-1, with D unresolved. The CDR3 is 14 residues long. CDR1 and CDR2 from the germline V gene are LNHDA and SQIVND (reference sequence). The V and J ends lost 0 bases and 6 bases respectively, with 11 bases between them. The DNA for the CDR3 is TGTGCCAGTAGTATAGATCGTCGGCGGGCTGAAGCTTTCTTT. Translated, it gives CASSIDRRRAEAFF.

The rearrangement links TRBV3-1 (or the pseudogene TRBV3-2) to TRBJ2-2; D is uncertain. The CDR3 loop spans 13 amino acids. Trimming shortened V by 8 bases and J by 0 bases, and 7 bases separated the two germline ends. Germline V CDR1 and CDR2: LGHDT, YNNKEL (reference sequence). The CDR3 region has the DNA TGTGCCAGCCTCAGGCCGAACACCGGGGAGCTGTTTTTT. Its protein product is CASLRPNTGELFF.

The chain employs TRBV27 and TRBJ2-2, with D tentatively TRBD1 (5 bases). Germline lookup yields CDR1 MNHEY and CDR2 SMNVEV (reference sequence). This CDR3 contains 13 residues. Trimming removed 3 bases at V and 5 bases at J, with 7 bases between. The DNA of the CDR3 is TGTGCCAGCAGTTTTCGACAGACCGGGGAGCTGTTTTTT. Amino acids: CASSFRQTGELFF.

The chain couples TRBV19 to TRBJ1-2; unclear D gene. The CDR3 extends over 12 amino acids. The V gene lost 5 bases and the J gene lost 5 bases, with 9 bases spanning the gap. Per germline, CDR1 LNHDA and CDR2 SQIVND (reference sequence). The CDR3 loop is CASSGSLYGYTF. The DNA for the CDR3 is TGTGCCAGTAGTGGGAGTTTATATGGCTACACCTTC.

This chain joins TRBV7-3 and TRBJ2-2; no definite D call. Per the germline V gene, CDR1 is SGHTA and CDR2 is FQGTGA. This CDR3 region has 12 residues. Trimming stripped 2 bases from V and 6 bases from J, with 4 bases between. CDR3 in amino acids: CASSLPPGELFF. The CDR3 DNA sequence: TGTGCCAGCAGCTTACCTCCCGGGGAGCTGTTTTTT. Complete variable domain (other parts from reference TRBV7-3 and TRBJ2-2): GAGVSQTPSNKVTEKGKYVELRCDPISGHTALYWYRQSLGQGPEFLIYFQGTGAADDSGLPNDRFFAVRPEGSVSTLKIQRTERGDSAVYLCASSLPPGELFFGEGSRLTVL.

This chain joins TRBV5-8 and TRBJ2-7; D possibly corresponds to TRBD2 (6 bases). The germline V gene has CDR1 SGHTS and CDR2 YDEGEE. The CDR3 has 13 residues. The ends were cut back, 5 bases at V and 5 bases at J, with 14 bases in the middle. CDR3 sequence (DNA): TGTGCCAGCAGACCCCGGGGGTTCAACGAGCAGTACTTC. It specifies CASRPRGFNEQYF. Looking up the rest from reference TRBV5-8 and TRBJ2-7 gives the full variable domain: EAGVTQSPTHLIKTRGQQATLRCSPISGHTSVYWYQQALGLGLQFLLWYDEGEERNRGNFPPRFSGRQFPNYSSELNVNALELEDSALYLCASRPRGFNEQYFGPGTRLTVT.

This clone was detected many times. The V call is TRBV4-1, the J call TRBJ2-2, with 9 bases that match TRBD2. Germline V gives CDR1 MGHRA, CDR2 YSYEKL. The CDR3 covers 16 residues. The V segment lost 8 bases and the J segment 2 bases; nucleotides outside the gene matches: 9. The CDR3 spells CASERSGGRNTGELFF. CDR3 nucleotides: TGCGCCAGCGAACGAAGCGGGGGGCGTAACACCGGGGAGCTGTTTTTT.

The chain links TRBV5-1 to TRBJ1-6; 9 bases map to TRBD1. CDR1 SGHRS and CDR2 YFSETQ come from the germline V gene. Trimming removed 4 bases from V and 0 bases from J; junction bases left unmatched: 8. This CDR3 contains 18 residues. CDR3 DNA: TGCGCCAGCAGCCCCCGGGACAGGGCGAGCTCCTATAATTCACCCCTCCACTTT. It codes for CASSPRDRASSYNSPLHF.

The chain combines TRBV30 with TRBJ2-7, with a tentative D call TRBD2 (7 bases). There are 18 residues in the CDR3. Germline-derived CDR1 and CDR2 are GTSNPN and SVGIG (reference sequence). The V and J ends lost 8 bases and 4 bases respectively, with 33 bases between them. The CDR3 loop reads CAPHSIGAGADLSYEQYF. The CDR3 nucleotides are TGTGCCCCCCACTCTATCGGGGCGGGGGCGGATTTAAGTTACGAGCAGTACTTC.

The CDR3 nucleotides read TGTGCCAGCAGCCAAAAGACGGTGGAGGGCTACACCTTC. It is translated as CASSQKTVEGYTF. V and J are TRBV3-1 (or the pseudogene TRBV3-2) and TRBJ1-2, with D hard to call. The germline V and J ends were trimmed by 2 bases and 8 bases, with 12 bases remaining between them. This CDR3 comprises 13 residues. Germline-derived CDR1 and CDR2 are LGHDT and YNNKEL (reference sequence).

The chain couples TRBV18 to TRBJ1-1; TRBD1 matches at 10 bases. The V segment lost 4 bases and the J segment 7 bases; nucleotides outside the gene matches: 9. The CDR3 spans 15 residues. In germline, CDR1 is KGHSH, CDR2 LQKENI. The CDR3 protein is CASSHGDRGPDEAFF. CDR3 sequence (DNA): TGTGCCAGCTCACACGGGGACAGGGGCCCAGATGAAGCTTTCTTT.

There are a few counts of this clone. This sequence joins TRBV2 and TRBJ1-2, with D possibly being TRBD1 (5 bases). The CDR3 sequence is 13 residues long. V gave up 9 bases and J gave up 2 bases, with 13 bases separating them. Germline assignment: CDR1 SNHLY and CDR2 FYNNEI. The CDR3 is CARTGTGNYGYTF. In nucleotides, the CDR3 is TGTGCCAGGACTGGGACTGGAAACTATGGCTACACCTTC.